This T cell receptor beta chain is drawn from a study of molecular identifiers for immune sequencing clone quantification. This clonotype was observed a handful of times. Germline assignment: CDR1 SGDLS and CDR2 YYNGEE. This CDR3 comprises 14 residues. The V end lost 2 bases, the J end lost 2 bases, and 9 bases lay between the germline ends. TCRdb passed the PCR reads through MiXCR, listing each CDR3 protein once. The sample records about 510,000 distinct CDR3 sequences, roughly 26% being singletons. The clonotype originates from a human donor in good health. Some libraries in this study had Jurkat cell RNA spiked in. The V call is TRBV9, the J call TRBJ2-3; the D call may be TRBD1 or TRBD2 (5 bases each). The sample consisted of naive CD8+ T cells from blood, with Jurkat cell RNA spiked in. Described subset: FACS-sorted CD8+CD4-CCR7+CD45RA+ naive T cells. The CDR3 reads CASSVVGVTDTQYF. The CDR3 DNA is TGTGCCAGCAGCGTTGTGGGGGTCACAGATACGCAGTATTTT.